This TCR beta chain was recorded in a study of CD8 T cells in ankylosing spondylitis. MiXCR, applied by TCRdb to the 5' RACE reads, yields one record per CDR3 protein. The sample carries approximately 250,000 distinct CDR3 sequences, approximately 24% recorded once. This clonotype was recorded at least ten times. CDR1 is SGHAT, CDR2 FQNNGV, per germline. CDR3 size: 14 residues. The V end was cut by 6 bases, the J end by 4 bases, with 15 bases between. The sequenced material came from blood, either unsorted or a sorted T cell fraction (not recorded which). The genes are TRBV11-2 and TRBJ2-5; D assignment may be TRBD1 or TRBD2 (5 bases each). The receptor's source is a male donor with ankylosing spondylitis or in good health (not recorded which). The CDR3 loop is CASRPVGELETQYF. CDR3 nucleotides: TGTGCCAGCAGACCGGTGGGGGAACTAGAGACCCAGTACTTC.